This entry lists 16 T cell receptor beta chains sequenced from one sample in a study of blood T cell repertoires in COVID-19. TCRdb's copy holds only in-frame clones and misses some; the assay was immunoSEQ multiplex PCR. The sample includes hundreds of thousands of clones, around 89% seen only once; the top ten take 1.2%. The sequencing sample was made of PBMCs or T cells enriched from blood (not recorded which). The receptors originated from a young man who had recovered from COVID-19.

The J gene is TRBJ2-6, the V gene TRBV2, with D possibly TRBD2 on 7 matching bases. V was cut by 4 bases and J by 5 bases, with 12 bases left in between. Germline lookup yields CDR1 SNHLY and CDR2 FYNNEI. The CDR3 spans 15 residues. The CDR3 loop is CASSGAGARANVLTF. CDR3 nucleotides: TGTGCCAGCAGTGGGGCGGGGGCGCGGGCCAACGTCCTGACTTTC.

The chain carries TRBV19 and TRBJ1-1, with 7 positions matching TRBD1. V was pared by 5 bases and J by 11 bases, with 8 bases of the junction left unmatched. The germline CDR1 and CDR2 sequences are LNHDA and SQIVND (reference sequence). The CDR3 spans 12 residues. CDR3 loop: CASSPQGRSAFF. The CDR3 region has the DNA TGTGCCAGTAGTCCACAGGGGAGGAGCGCTTTCTTT.

The chain employs TRBV5-6 and TRBJ1-5; 7 bases map to TRBD1. Germline-derived CDR1 and CDR2 are SGHDT and YYEEEE. J lost 2 bases, V lost 4 bases, and 6 bases had no gene match. This CDR3 spans 15 amino acids. The CDR3 region is CASSKFDRGNQPQHF. The CDR3 DNA follows: TGTGCCAGCAGCAAATTTGACAGGGGCAATCAGCCCCAGCATTTT. Drawing the rest from reference TRBV5-6 and TRBJ1-5, the complete variable domain is DAGVTQSPTHLIKTRGQQVTLRCSPKSGHDTVSWYQQALGQGPQFIFQYYEEEERQRGNFPDRFSGHQFPNYSSELNVNALLLGDSALYLCASSKFDRGNQPQHFGDGTRLSIL.

A remark on this clone: Compared with germline, one end of the junction differs, possibly owing to a read error. The rearrangement uses TRBV7-7 and TRBJ2-5, with TRBD2 matching over 12 bases. Per germline, CDR1 SSHAT and CDR2 FNYEAQ (reference sequence). CDR3 length: 15 residues. The DNA for the CDR3 is TGTGCTAGCAGCATATCCGGGACTAGCGGGGAGACCCAGTACTTC. Translating it yields CASSISGTSGETQYF.

The chain combines TRBV19 with TRBJ2-7, with D possibly being TRBD2 (5 bases). The germline CDR1 and CDR2 sequences are LNHDA and SQIVND (reference sequence). The CDR3 covers 15 residues. Trimming stripped 5 bases from V and 2 bases from J, with 16 bases between. The DNA for the CDR3 is TGTGCCAGTAGTGCCGGGCGGGCGGCCGCCTACGAGCAGTACTTC. Its translation: CASSAGRAAAYEQYF.

V is TRBV27 and J is TRBJ2-5; 7 bases agree with TRBD2. The CDR3 extends over 13 amino acids. Germline loops: CDR1 MNHEY, CDR2 SMNVEV (reference sequence). Trimming removed 5 bases from V and 5 bases from J; junction bases left unmatched: 5. The CDR3 DNA sequence: TGTGCCAGCAGTAGGAGCGGGGCGGAGACCCAGTACTTC. It encodes CASSRSGAETQYF.

The gene calls are TRBV30 and TRBJ2-1; TRBD2 matches at 10 bases. The CDR3 covers 17 residues. The V gene's germline CDR1 is GTSNPN and CDR2 SVGIG (reference sequence). V gave up 2 bases and J gave up 7 bases; unmatched junction bases: 14. CDR3 sequence: CAWSWGSGLASYNEQFF. The CDR3 nucleotides are TGTGCCTGGAGTTGGGGGTCGGGACTAGCGAGTTATAATGAGCAGTTCTTC.

This sequence joins TRBV10-2 and TRBJ2-7, with 10 bases identical to TRBD2. The V and J ends lost 2 bases and 0 bases, in that order; junction bases with no gene match: 10. This CDR3 contains 18 residues. Germline loops: CDR1 WSHSY, CDR2 SAAADI. The CDR3 loop reads CASSEIIAGGPISYEQYF. In DNA, the CDR3 is TGCGCCAGCAGTGAGATAATAGCGGGAGGCCCCATCTCCTACGAGCAGTACTTC.

This clone came up once. This sequence joins TRBV18 and TRBJ1-6, with 7 bases that match TRBD1. CDR3 length equals 15 residues. The ends lost 6 bases at V and 8 bases at J; junction bases unmatched: 10. Germline-derived CDR1 and CDR2 are KGHSH and LQKENI. The CDR3 region has the DNA TGTGCCAGCTCGCTCCGGGATACAGGGGATTCACCCCTCCACTTT. It is translated as CASSLRDTGDSPLHF.

The chain has TRBV19 and TRBJ2-1, with 13 bases aligning to TRBD2. This CDR3 has 16 residues. The V segment lost 6 bases and the J segment 0 bases; nucleotides outside the gene matches: 2. Germline-derived CDR1 and CDR2 are LNHDA and SQIVND (reference sequence). The CDR3 region is CASRTSGGFSYNEQFF. CDR3 DNA: TGTGCCAGTAGGACTAGCGGGGGGTTCTCCTACAATGAGCAGTTCTTC.

This clone occurred once. V and J are TRBV15 and TRBJ1-1; D uncertain. This CDR3 is built from 12 residues. Germline CDR1 reads LNHNV; CDR2 reads YYDKDF (reference sequence). V dropped 1 base and J dropped 4 bases, with 4 bases sitting between them. The CDR3 reads CATSRGSTEAFF. The CDR3 region has the DNA TGTGCCACCAGCAGAGGCAGCACTGAAGCTTTCTTT.

The chain has TRBV6-5 and TRBJ1-1; 8 bases line up with TRBD1. J was trimmed by 7 bases and V by 6 bases; bases with no gene match: 10. The V gene's germline CDR1 is MNHEY and CDR2 SVGAGI. There are 14 residues in the CDR3. The CDR3 DNA is TGTGCCAGCAGAGCCCCAACAGGGGGTATTGAAGCTTTCTTT. It is translated as CASRAPTGGIEAFF.

This clone appeared a single time. The rearrangement uses TRBV10-3 and TRBJ1-1, with TRBD1 matching 9 bases. With 7 bases clipped from V and 1 base from J, the junction kept 7 bases outside the gene matches. The CDR3 runs to 15 residues. Germline V lookup: CDR1 ENHRY, CDR2 SYGVKD. CDR3 DNA: TGTGCCATCACCTTCGACAGGGGGGAGAACACTGAAGCTTTCTTT. This sequence encodes CAITFDRGENTEAFF.

The chain uses TRBV11-2 and TRBJ1-2; no clear D gene. Trimming removed 3 bases from V and 7 bases from J, with 15 bases in between. The germline gives CDR1 SGHAT, CDR2 FQNNGV. This CDR3 spans 14 amino acids. Here the CDR3 reads CASSFRTSRGGYTF. In DNA form, the CDR3 reads TGTGCCAGCAGCTTTAGGACTTCCCGAGGTGGCTACACCTTC.

The CDR3 loop is CASSATGQPNTEAFF. The CDR3 DNA sequence: TGTGCCAGTAGTGCCACGGGACAGCCGAACACTGAAGCTTTCTTT. V and J are TRBV19 and TRBJ1-1; 7 bases align to TRBD1. Losses at the gene ends were 5 bases for V and 1 base for J; bases not matched to a gene: 7. CDR3 size: 15 residues. Germline-derived CDR1 and CDR2 are LNHDA and SQIVND (reference sequence). The variable domain in full, completed from reference TRBV19 and TRBJ1-1, reads DGGITQSPKYLFRKEGQNVTLSCEQNLNHDAMYWYRQDPGQGLRLIYYSQIVNDFQKGDIAEGYSVSREKKESFPLTVTSAQKNPTAFYLCASSATGQPNTEAFFGQGTRLTVV.

Turning to this clone: The sample contains more than one DNA sequence encoding this CDR3. The chain has TRBV4-3 and TRBJ1-3; TRBD1 matches 7 bases. The CDR3 runs to 15 residues. Losses at the gene ends were 1 base for V and 4 bases for J; bases not matched to a gene: 4. The V gene's germline CDR1 is LGHNA and CDR2 YSLEER. CDR3 sequence: CASSQGTGSGNTIYF. CDR3 sequence (DNA): TGCGCCAGCAGCCAAGGGACAGGATCCGGAAACACCATATATTTT.